This TCR beta chain was sequenced for a study of CD8+ T cells in alopecia areata. Overall study findings and caveats: Scalp specimens additionally yield sequences from normal skin's resident alphabeta T cells. Alopecia totalis/universalis scalp especially showed more expanded CD8+ clones than normal scalp.

RNA extraction was followed by reverse transcription into cDNA, which acted as the sequencing template. This table comes from immunoSEQ multiplex PCR, and its TCRdb copy is limited to in-frame clones, with some not included. The table has about 150,000 clones, over 45% seen once. About this clone: What it recognizes is unknown.

V was cut by 6 bases and J by 5 bases, with 19 bases left in between. Germline lookup yields CDR1 MDHEN and CDR2 SYDVKM. The CDR3 contains 16 residues. This chain links TRBV28 with TRBJ1-4; a possible D gene is TRBD1 (6 bases). This clonotype was sampled from a human donor with alopecia areata. Material for sequencing was CD4+ T cells sorted from blood. CDR3 residues: CASSPNPSQGNEKLFF. The CDR3 DNA follows: TGTGCCAGCAGCCCGAACCCATCACAGGGAAATGAAAAACTGTTTTTT.